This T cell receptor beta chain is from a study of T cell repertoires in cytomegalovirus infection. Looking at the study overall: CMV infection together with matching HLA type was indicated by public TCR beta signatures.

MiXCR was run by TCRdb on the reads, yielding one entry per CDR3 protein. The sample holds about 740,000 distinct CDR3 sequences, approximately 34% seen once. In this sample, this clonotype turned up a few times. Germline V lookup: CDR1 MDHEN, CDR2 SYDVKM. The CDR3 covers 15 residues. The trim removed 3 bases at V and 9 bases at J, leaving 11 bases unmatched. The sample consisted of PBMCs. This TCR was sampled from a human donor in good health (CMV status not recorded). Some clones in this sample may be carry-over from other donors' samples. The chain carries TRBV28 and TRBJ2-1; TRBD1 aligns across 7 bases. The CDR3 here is CASSFPRQGLGEQFF. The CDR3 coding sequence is TGTGCCAGCAGTTTTCCGAGACAGGGTCTGGGTGAGCAGTTCTTC.